Detailed here is one T cell receptor beta chain. Its antigen is undetermined. This PCR relied on a set of 60 Vbeta primers and 13 Jbeta primers. The assay was immunoSEQ multiplex PCR, and TCRdb's table has in-frame clones only and misses some. This sample carries more than 40,000 clones, with roughly 26% going to the ten biggest clones. The CDR3 loop spans 11 amino acids. The germline V gene encodes CDR1 SNHLY and CDR2 FYNNEI. Trimming removed 3 bases at V and 4 bases at J, with 4 bases between. The entry originates in a study of cytomegalovirus exposure and HLA in healthy donors. The study's findings and limits: Using a false discovery rate of 0.05, a later analysis showed that roughly 16,000 TCR beta sequences were associated with HLA alleles. Earlier analysis looked at TCR beta V segments, and most were productive about 87% or about 30% of the time.

The sequencing sample was made of PBMCs. The gene calls are TRBV2 and TRBJ2-7; D not certain. This clonotype originated in a man in his forties in good health and CMV-seropositive. CDR3 DNA sequence: TGTGCCAGCAGTGACTTTTACGAGCAGTACTTC. This encodes CASSDFYEQYF.